This TCR beta chain was identified in a study of memory CD4+ T cells and cytomegalovirus serostatus. Whole-study findings and limits: Repertoires predicted CMV serostatus with median bootstrapped AUC of about 0.95. The CMV-associated TCR signature appears largely within the CD4+ memory repertoire.

In the study's own analysis: After removing out-of-frame reads, 2 million to 2.5 million distinct TCRbeta sequences remained. Here immunoSEQ multiplex PCR was the method, and the copy in TCRdb shows in-frame clones only, minus some. Clonal size and the V and J genes are those of that table, whereas D and trimming came from the DNA. The sample lists just under 40,000 clones, around three quarters occurring once. Single viable CD3+CD4+CD8-CD45RO+ cells were sorted as the memory CD4+ T cells. CMV serostatus came from serum IgG against pp150, pp28, p38, p52. For this clone: Its cognate antigen is unknown.

The sample was memory CD4+ T cells from blood. The sequence came from an adult in good health and CMV-seronegative.

The chain's CDR3 is CASSKSGQYDETQYF. As DNA, the CDR3 is TGTGCCAGCAGCAAGAGTGGACAGTACGACGAGACCCAGTACTTC. The V and J genes are TRBV7-3 and TRBJ2-5; tentative D call: TRBD1 (6 bases). Germline-derived CDR1 and CDR2 are SGHTA and FQGTGA. The ends were cut back, 5 bases at V and 5 bases at J, with 18 bases in the middle. This CDR3 spans 15 amino acids.